One sample yielded the 13 T cell receptor beta chains listed below, sequenced in a study of beta chain features in type 1 diabetes. Investigators reverse transcribed all isolated RNA, so they sequenced expressed TCRB transcripts. The method was immunoSEQ multiplex PCR; TCRdb's version includes in-frame clones alone and lacks a portion of them. The sample lists over 700,000 clones, roughly a sixth seen once, with 0.02% to 0.03% in the top ten. Sequencing was done on a sample of naive CD4+ T cells from blood. The source of these receptors is a young woman in good health.

This clone has just a few counts. The rearrangement links TRBV7-2 to TRBJ2-5; the D is unclear. The CDR3 consists of 15 residues. CDR1 and CDR2 (germline): SGHTA, FQGNSA. The V end was cut by 1 base, the J end by 5 bases, with 14 bases between. The CDR3 loop reads CASSLGGQIGETQYF. The DNA of the CDR3 is TGTGCCAGCAGCTTAGGAGGTCAAATCGGTGAGACCCAGTACTTC.

This chain connects TRBV28 to TRBJ1-1; D is possibly TRBD1 (5 bases). This CDR3 comprises 13 residues. CDR1 MDHEN and CDR2 SYDVKM come from the germline V gene. The V end was cut by 6 bases, the J end by 1 base, with 9 bases between. The CDR3 region is CASRTDRNTEAFF. CDR3 nucleotide sequence: TGTGCCAGCAGAACCGACAGGAACACTGAAGCTTTCTTT.

V and J are TRBV10-3 and TRBJ1-1, with D perhaps TRBD1 (5 bases). Germline V gene data show CDR1 as ENHRY and CDR2 as SYGVKD. The CDR3 length is 13 residues. V shed 7 bases and J shed 1 base, with 10 bases lying between them. The CDR3 loop reads CAITDTENTEAFF. As DNA, the CDR3 is TGTGCCATCACGGACACAGAGAACACTGAAGCTTTCTTT.

Note on this clone: Additional DNA sequences in this sample encode the identical CDR3. The V gene is TRBV7-8, the J gene TRBJ2-1, with TRBD2 matching 9 bases. CDR3 length equals 17 residues. V was clipped by 6 bases and J by 5 bases; unmatched bases: 14. The germline V gene has CDR1 SGHVS and CDR2 FQNEAQ. CDR3 region: CASSARPAGGENNEQFF. The CDR3 DNA reads TGTGCCAGCAGTGCGCGCCCAGCGGGGGGCGAAAACAATGAGCAGTTCTTC. The full variable domain, rest sourced from reference TRBV7-8 and TRBJ2-1, is GAGVSQSPRYKVAKRGQDVALRCDPISGHVSLFWYQQALGQGPEFLTYFQNEAQLDKSGLPSDRFFAERPEGSVSTLKIQRTQQEDSAVYLCASSARPAGGENNEQFFGPGTRLTVL.

This clone was counted a few times. This chain connects TRBV11-2 to TRBJ2-5; D remains unclear. The germline CDR1 and CDR2 sequences are SGHAT and FQNNGV. The CDR3 length is 11 residues. V was cut by 3 bases and J by 4 bases, with 3 bases left in between. CDR3 DNA: TGTGCCAGCAGCTTCGCAGAGACCCAGTACTTC. Translated: CASSFAETQYF.

This clone showed up just a few times. The chain uses TRBV18 and TRBJ1-4, with 7 nucleotides matching TRBD1. CDR3 length equals 14 residues. The J segment lost 10 bases and the V segment lost 1 base, leaving 6 bases of the junction unmatched. Germline values: CDR1 KGHSH, CDR2 LQKENI. The CDR3 loop is CASSPLRDSGKLFF. The CDR3 nucleotides are TGTGCCAGCTCACCACTGCGGGACAGTGGAAAACTGTTTTTT.

The genes are TRBV5-1 and TRBJ2-2; 8 bases line up with TRBD2. CDR3 size: 16 residues. Germline values: CDR1 SGHRS, CDR2 YFSETQ. The V segment lost 4 bases and the J segment 9 bases; nucleotides outside the gene matches: 14. The CDR3 nucleotides are TGCGCCAGCAGCCCCTCGGCGGGGGGTTCTAGCTGGGAGCTGTTTTTT. Translation: CASSPSAGGSSWELFF.

This clone was observed a few times. Its ends do not fully match the called genes, so a read error is possible. The V and J genes are TRBV19 and TRBJ2-1; D is undetermined. Per the germline V gene, CDR1 is LNHDA and CDR2 is SQIVND (reference sequence). This CDR3 has 14 amino acids. The CDR3 bases are TGTGCCAGTAGGATAGAACGCTCCTACAATGAGCAGTTCTTC. Protein sequence: CASRIERSYNEQFF.

This chain links TRBV6-5 with TRBJ1-4, with D perhaps TRBD1 (6 bases). This CDR3 is 15 amino acids long. Germline CDR1 MNHEY, CDR2 SVGAGI. V was pared by 7 bases and J by 5 bases, with 17 bases between. CDR3 sequence reads: CASKVGGTGNEKLFF. The DNA for the CDR3 is TGTGCCAGCAAAGTGGGGGGAACAGGGAATGAAAAACTGTTTTTT.

This clone has only a few counts. The gene calls are TRBV19 and TRBJ2-6; D is unresolved. V dropped 5 bases and J dropped 2 bases, with 7 bases sitting between them. This CDR3 region has 14 residues. Germline V gene lookup returns CDR1 LNHDA and CDR2 SQIVND (reference sequence). CDR3 nucleotides: TGTGCCAGTAGTTGGCTAGCTGGGGCCAACGTCCTGACTTTC. This sequence encodes CASSWLAGANVLTF.

The table lists this clone with a few counts. In the same sample, other DNA sequences code for this CDR3. The rearrangement links TRBV27 to TRBJ1-4; D is unclear. Trimming removed 1 base from V and 4 bases from J, with 4 bases in between. CDR1 and CDR2 (germline): MNHEY, SMNVEV (reference sequence). The CDR3 has 13 amino acids. The CDR3 coding sequence is TGTGCCAGCAGTTTATGGGGTAATGAAAAACTGTTTTTT. Translated, it gives CASSLWGNEKLFF.

This clone was seen only a few times. V usage is TRBV19 and J usage is TRBJ2-1, with TRBD2 identical over 7 bases. The V and J ends lost 9 bases and 4 bases, in that order; junction bases with no gene match: 18. In germline, CDR1 is LNHDA, CDR2 SQIVND (reference sequence). CDR3 size: 17 residues. The CDR3 reads CASQRFPAGPRYNEQFF. Written as DNA, the CDR3 is TGTGCCAGCCAAAGATTTCCAGCGGGACCTAGATACAATGAGCAGTTCTTC.

The chain is built from TRBV7-6 and TRBJ2-7; D is unresolved. V lost 2 bases and J lost 1, with 9 bases in between. Germline V lookup: CDR1 SGHVS, CDR2 FNYEAQ. This CDR3 has 14 amino acids. The CDR3: CASSLFGPSYEQYF. CDR3 in DNA: TGTGCCAGCAGCTTATTCGGCCCGTCCTACGAGCAGTACTTC.